This T cell receptor beta chain was recovered during a study of vaccination and CD4 T cells after COVID-19. At the level of the study: Six male and four female convalescents took part, two of them Hispanic. With a range of 35 to 161, the median interval from diagnosis to drawing post-COVID samples was around 93 days.

Study conclusions and caveats: Post-vaccination, and not before, a median approximately 89% of reactive clones appeared in convalescent patients.

This clonotype was picked up a small number of times. Its target is unknown. A single record per CDR3 protein comes from TCRdb applying MiXCR to the PCR reads. The repertoire holds some 22,000 distinct CDR3 sequences, with 50% to 65% as singletons. CDR3 length: 12 residues. CDR1 DFQATT and CDR2 SNEGSKA come from the germline V gene (reference sequence). Trimming took 4 bases from V and 1 from J, leaving 6 bases between them. Sample: CD4+ T cells from blood, taken before SARS-CoV-2 vaccination. The origin of this receptor is a human donor who had recovered from COVID-19. The J gene is TRBJ2-3, the V gene TRBV20-1, with a possible D match to TRBD2 (6 bases). The CDR3 loop reads CSAKRGTDTQYF. CDR3 DNA: TGCAGTGCTAAGCGGGGCACAGATACGCAGTATTTT.